The TCR beta chain described here comes from a study of neoadjuvant anti-PD-1 for oral cavity cancer. As for time point: after neoadjuvant nivolumab, at surgical resection. Profiling relied on immunoSEQ multiplex PCR, and the TCRdb table lists in-frame clones only, not all of them. The sample contains some 14,000 clones, about three quarters of which appear only once. The germline V gene has CDR1 SEHNR and CDR2 FQNEAQ (reference sequence). CDR3 length equals 13 residues. V lost 10 bases and J 4 bases, leaving 11 bases between the germline ends. This specimen consisted of PBMCs, obtained after nivolumab (anti-PD-1) treatment. This sequence joins TRBV7-9 and TRBJ2-6, with a possible D match to TRBD1 (5 bases). This TCR derives from a person aged 35 to 85 with oral cavity squamous cell carcinoma. CDR3 sequence reads: CATLRAGANVLTF. As DNA, the CDR3 is TGTGCCACCCTCAGGGCCGGGGCCAACGTCCTGACTTTC.